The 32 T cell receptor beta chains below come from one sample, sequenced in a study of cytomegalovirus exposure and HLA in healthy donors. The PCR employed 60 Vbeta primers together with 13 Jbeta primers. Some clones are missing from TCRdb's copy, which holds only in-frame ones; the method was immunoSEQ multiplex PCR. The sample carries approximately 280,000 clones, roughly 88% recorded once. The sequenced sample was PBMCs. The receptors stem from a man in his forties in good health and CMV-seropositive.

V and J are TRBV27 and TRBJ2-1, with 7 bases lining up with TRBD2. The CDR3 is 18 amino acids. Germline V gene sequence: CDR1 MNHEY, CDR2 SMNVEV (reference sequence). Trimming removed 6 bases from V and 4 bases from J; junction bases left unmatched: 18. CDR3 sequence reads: CASRVPPVAGGGYNEQFF. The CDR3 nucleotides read TGTGCCAGCAGAGTACCCCCGGTGGCGGGCGGGGGTTACAATGAGCAGTTCTTC.

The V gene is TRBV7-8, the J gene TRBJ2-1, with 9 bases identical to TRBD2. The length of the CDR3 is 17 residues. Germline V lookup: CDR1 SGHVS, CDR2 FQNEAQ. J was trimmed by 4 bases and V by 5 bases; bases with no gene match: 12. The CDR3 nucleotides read TGTGCCAGCAGCACAAGGGGGACTAGCCTAGGGTACAATGAGCAGTTCTTC. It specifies CASSTRGTSLGYNEQFF.

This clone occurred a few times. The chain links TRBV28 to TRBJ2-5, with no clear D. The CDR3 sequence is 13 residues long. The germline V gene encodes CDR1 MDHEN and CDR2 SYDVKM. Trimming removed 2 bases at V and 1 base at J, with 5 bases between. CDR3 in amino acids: CASSLSAQETQYF. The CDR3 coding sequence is TGTGCCAGCAGTTTAAGCGCCCAAGAGACCCAGTACTTC. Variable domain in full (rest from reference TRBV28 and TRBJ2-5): DVKVTQSSRYLVKRTGEKVFLECVQDMDHENMFWYRQDPGLGLRLIYFSYDVKMKEKGDIPEGYSVSREKKERFSLILESASTNQTSMYLCASSLSAQETQYFGPGTRLLVL.

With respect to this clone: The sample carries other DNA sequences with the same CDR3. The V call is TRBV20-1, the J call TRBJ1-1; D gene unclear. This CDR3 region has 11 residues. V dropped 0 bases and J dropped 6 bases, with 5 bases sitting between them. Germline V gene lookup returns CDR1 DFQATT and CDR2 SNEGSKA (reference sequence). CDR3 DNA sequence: TGCAGTGCTAGAGATTCTTCTGAAGCTTTCTTT. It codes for CSARDSSEAFF.

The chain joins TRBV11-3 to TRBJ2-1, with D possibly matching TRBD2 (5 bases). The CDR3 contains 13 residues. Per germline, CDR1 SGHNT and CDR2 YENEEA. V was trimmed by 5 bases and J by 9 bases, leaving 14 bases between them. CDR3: CASSPTTRAEQFF. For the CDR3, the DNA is TGTGCCAGCAGCCCAACTACTAGGGCTGAGCAGTTCTTC.

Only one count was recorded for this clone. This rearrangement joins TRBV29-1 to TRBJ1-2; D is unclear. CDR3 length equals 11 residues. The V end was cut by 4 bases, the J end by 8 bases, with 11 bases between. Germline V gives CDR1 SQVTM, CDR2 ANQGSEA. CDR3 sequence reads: CSVGSAGGYTF. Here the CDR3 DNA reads TGCAGCGTTGGGTCGGCGGGGGGCTACACCTTC.

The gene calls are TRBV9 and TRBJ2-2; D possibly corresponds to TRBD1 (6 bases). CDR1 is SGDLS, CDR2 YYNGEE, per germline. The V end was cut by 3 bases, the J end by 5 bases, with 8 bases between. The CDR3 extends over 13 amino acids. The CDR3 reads CASSATGTGELFF. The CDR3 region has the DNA TGTGCCAGCAGCGCCACAGGGACCGGGGAGCTGTTTTTT.

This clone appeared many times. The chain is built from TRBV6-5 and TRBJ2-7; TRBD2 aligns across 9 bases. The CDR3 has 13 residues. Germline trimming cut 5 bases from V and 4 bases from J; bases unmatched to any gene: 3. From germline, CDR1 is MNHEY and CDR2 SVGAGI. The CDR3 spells CASSATSGYEQYF. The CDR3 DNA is TGTGCCAGCAGTGCAACTAGCGGGTACGAGCAGTACTTC.

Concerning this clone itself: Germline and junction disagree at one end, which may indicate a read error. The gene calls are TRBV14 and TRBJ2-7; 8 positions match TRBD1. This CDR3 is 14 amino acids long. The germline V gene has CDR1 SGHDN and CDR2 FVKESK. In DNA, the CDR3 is TGTGCCAGCAGCCAAGAACTAGGGGGACAGGATAAGTCGTTC. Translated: CASSQELGGQDKSF.

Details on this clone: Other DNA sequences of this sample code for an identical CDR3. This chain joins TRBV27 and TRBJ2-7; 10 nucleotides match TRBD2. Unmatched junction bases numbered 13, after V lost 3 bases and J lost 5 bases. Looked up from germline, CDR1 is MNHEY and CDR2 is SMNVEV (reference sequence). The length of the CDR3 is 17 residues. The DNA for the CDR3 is TGTGCCAGCAGTTTCAAAGCGGGAGGGCCCTTTCTGAACGAGCAGTACTTC. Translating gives CASSFKAGGPFLNEQYF.

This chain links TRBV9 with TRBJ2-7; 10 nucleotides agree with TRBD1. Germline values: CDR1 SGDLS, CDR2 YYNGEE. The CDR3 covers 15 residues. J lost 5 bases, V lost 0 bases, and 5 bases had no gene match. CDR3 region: CASSVGGDRGDEQYF. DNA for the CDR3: TGTGCCAGCAGCGTAGGGGGGGACAGGGGCGACGAGCAGTACTTC.

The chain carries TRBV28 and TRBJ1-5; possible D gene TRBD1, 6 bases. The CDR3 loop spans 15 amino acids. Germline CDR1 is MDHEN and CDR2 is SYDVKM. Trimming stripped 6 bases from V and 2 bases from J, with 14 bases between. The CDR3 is CASSFTGSGNQPQHF. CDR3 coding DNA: TGTGCCAGCAGCTTTACAGGGAGTGGCAATCAGCCCCAGCATTTT.

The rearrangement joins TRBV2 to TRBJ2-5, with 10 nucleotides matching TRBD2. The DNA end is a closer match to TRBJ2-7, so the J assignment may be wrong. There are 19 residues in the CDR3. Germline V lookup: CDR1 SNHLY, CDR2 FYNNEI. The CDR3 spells CASSEPPGSTSGASYEQYF. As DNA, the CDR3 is TGTGCCAGCAGTGAACCTCCCGGTAGCACTAGCGGGGCATCCTACGAGCAGTACTTC.

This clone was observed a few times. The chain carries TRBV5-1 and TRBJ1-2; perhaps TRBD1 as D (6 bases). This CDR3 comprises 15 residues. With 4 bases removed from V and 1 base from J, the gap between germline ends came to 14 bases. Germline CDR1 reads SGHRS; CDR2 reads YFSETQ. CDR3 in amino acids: CASSGTGRGNYGYTF. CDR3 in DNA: TGCGCCAGCAGCGGAACAGGGAGGGGTAACTATGGCTACACCTTC.

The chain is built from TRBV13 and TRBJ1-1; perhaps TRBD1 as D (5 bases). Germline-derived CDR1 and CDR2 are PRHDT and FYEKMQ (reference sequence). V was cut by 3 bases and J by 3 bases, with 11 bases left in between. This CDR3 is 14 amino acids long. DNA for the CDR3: TGTGCCAGCAGCTTTCCAACGGGGGACACTGAAGCTTTCTTT. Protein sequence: CASSFPTGDTEAFF. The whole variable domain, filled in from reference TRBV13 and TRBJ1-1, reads AAGVIQSPRHLIKEKRETATLKCYPIPRHDTVYWYQQGPGQDPQFLISFYEKMQSDKGSIPDRFSAQQFSDYHSELNMSSLELGDSALYFCASSFPTGDTEAFFGQGTRLTVV.

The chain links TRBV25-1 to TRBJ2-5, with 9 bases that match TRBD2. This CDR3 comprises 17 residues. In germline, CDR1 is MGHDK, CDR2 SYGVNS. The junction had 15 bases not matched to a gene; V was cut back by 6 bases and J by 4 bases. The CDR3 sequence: CASRRIGLAKYRETQYF. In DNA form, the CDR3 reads TGTGCCAGCAGGAGGATCGGACTAGCGAAATACAGAGAGACCCAGTACTTC.

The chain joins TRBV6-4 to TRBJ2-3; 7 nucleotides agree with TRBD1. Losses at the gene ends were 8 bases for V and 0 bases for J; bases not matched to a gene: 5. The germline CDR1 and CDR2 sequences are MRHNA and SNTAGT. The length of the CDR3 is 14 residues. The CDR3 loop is CASGRQGSTDTQYF. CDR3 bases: TGTGCCAGCGGAAGACAGGGTAGCACAGATACGCAGTATTTT.

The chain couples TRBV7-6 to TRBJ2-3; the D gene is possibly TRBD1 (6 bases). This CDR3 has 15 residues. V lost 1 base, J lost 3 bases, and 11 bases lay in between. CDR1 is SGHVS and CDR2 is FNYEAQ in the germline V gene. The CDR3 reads CASSLVVRGTDTQYF. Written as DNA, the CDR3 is TGTGCCAGCAGCTTAGTAGTCAGGGGAACAGATACGCAGTATTTT.

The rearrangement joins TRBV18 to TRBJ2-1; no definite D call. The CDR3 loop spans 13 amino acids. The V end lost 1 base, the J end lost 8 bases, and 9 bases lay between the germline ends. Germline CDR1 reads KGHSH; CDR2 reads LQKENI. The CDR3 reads CASSPLVLHEQFF. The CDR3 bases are TGTGCCAGCTCACCACTAGTTCTACATGAGCAGTTCTTC.

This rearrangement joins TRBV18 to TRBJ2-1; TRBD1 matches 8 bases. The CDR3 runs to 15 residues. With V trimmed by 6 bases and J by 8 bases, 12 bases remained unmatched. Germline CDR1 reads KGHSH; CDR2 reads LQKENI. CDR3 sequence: CASSLGGQGIYEQFF. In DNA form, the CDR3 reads TGTGCCAGCTCTCTCGGCGGACAGGGAATCTATGAGCAGTTCTTC. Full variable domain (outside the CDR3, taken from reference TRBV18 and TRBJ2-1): NAGVMQNPRHLVRRRGQEARLRCSPMKGHSHVYWYRQLPEEGLKFMVYLQKENIIDESGMPKERFSAEFPKEGPSILRIQQVVRGDSAAYFCASSLGGQGIYEQFFGPGTRLTVL.

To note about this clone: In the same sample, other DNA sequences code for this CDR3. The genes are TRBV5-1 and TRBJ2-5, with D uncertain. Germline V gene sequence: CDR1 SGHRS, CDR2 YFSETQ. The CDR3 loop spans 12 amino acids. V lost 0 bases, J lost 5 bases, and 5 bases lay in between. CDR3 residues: CASSLDRETQYF. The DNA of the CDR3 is TGCGCCAGCAGCTTGGACCGGGAGACCCAGTACTTC.

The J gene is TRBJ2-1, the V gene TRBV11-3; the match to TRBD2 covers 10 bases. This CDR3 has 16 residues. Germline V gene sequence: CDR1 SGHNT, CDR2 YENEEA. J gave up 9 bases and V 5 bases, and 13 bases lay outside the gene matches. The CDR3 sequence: CASSARGLAGESEQFF. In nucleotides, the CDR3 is TGTGCCAGCAGCGCGCGGGGGCTAGCGGGAGAAAGTGAGCAGTTCTTC.

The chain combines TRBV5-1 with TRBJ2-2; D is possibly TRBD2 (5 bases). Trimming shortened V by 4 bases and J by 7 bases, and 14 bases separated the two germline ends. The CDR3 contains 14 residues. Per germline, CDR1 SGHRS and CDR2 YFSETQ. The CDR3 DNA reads TGCGCCAGCAGCAGACGGACTGAATACGGGGAGCTGTTTTTT. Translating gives CASSRRTEYGELFF.

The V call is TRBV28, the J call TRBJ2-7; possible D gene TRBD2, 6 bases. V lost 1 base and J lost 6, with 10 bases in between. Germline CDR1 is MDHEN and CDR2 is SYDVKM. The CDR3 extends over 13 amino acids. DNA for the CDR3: TGTGCCAGCAGTTTATCTGGGGGGAGCGAGCAGTACTTC. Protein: CASSLSGGSEQYF.

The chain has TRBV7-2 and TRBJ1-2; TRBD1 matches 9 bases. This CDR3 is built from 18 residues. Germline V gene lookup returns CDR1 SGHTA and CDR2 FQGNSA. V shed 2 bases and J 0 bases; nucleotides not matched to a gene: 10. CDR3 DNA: TGTGCCAGCAGCTTAAGGACAGGCGGGACAGGGACTAACTATGGCTACACCTTC. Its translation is CASSLRTGGTGTNYGYTF.

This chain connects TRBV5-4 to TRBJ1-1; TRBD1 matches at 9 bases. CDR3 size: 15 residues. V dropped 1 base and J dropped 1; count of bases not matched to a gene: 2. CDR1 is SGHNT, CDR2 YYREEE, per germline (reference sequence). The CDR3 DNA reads TGTGCCAGCAGCTTGCGACAGGGGGGGAACACTGAAGCTTTCTTT. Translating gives CASSLRQGGNTEAFF.

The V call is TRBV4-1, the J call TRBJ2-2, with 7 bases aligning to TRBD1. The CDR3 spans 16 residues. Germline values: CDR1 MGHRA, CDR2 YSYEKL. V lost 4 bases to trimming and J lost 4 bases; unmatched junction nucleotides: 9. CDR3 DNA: TGCGCCAGCAGCCGTACCGGGACAGCGAGCACCGGGGAGCTGTTTTTT. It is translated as CASSRTGTASTGELFF.

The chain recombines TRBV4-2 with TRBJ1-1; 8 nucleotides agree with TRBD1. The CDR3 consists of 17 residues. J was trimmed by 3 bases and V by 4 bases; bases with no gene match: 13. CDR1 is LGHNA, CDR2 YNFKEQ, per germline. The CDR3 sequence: CASSPLSGQGGDTEAFF. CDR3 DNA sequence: TGTGCCAGCAGCCCATTGTCCGGACAGGGTGGGGACACTGAAGCTTTCTTT.

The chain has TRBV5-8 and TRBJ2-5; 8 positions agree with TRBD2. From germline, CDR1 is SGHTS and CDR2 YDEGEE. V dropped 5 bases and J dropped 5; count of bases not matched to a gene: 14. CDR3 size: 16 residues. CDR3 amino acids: CASSLGSGRAWETQYF. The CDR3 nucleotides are TGTGCCAGCAGTCTGGGGTCCGGGAGGGCCTGGGAGACCCAGTACTTC.

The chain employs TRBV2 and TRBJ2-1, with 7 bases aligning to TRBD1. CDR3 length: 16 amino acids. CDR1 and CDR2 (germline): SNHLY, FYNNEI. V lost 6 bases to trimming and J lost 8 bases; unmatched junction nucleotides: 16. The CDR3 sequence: CASRKRTGARGDEQFF. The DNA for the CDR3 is TGTGCCAGCAGAAAACGCACAGGGGCACGGGGCGATGAGCAGTTCTTC.

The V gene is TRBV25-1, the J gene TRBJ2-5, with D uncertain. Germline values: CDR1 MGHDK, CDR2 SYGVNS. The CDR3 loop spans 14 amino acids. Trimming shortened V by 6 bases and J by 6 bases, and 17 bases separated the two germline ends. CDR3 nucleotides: TGTGCCAGCAGACCGATCGCAGCGAAGAAGACCCAGTACTTC. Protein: CASRPIAAKKTQYF.

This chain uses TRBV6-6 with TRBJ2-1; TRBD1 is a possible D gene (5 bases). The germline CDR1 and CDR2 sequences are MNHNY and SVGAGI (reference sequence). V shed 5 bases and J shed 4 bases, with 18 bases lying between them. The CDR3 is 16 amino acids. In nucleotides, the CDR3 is TGTGCCAGCAGTGGCCCACGTTCACAGGATTACAATGAGCAGTTCTTC. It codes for CASSGPRSQDYNEQFF.